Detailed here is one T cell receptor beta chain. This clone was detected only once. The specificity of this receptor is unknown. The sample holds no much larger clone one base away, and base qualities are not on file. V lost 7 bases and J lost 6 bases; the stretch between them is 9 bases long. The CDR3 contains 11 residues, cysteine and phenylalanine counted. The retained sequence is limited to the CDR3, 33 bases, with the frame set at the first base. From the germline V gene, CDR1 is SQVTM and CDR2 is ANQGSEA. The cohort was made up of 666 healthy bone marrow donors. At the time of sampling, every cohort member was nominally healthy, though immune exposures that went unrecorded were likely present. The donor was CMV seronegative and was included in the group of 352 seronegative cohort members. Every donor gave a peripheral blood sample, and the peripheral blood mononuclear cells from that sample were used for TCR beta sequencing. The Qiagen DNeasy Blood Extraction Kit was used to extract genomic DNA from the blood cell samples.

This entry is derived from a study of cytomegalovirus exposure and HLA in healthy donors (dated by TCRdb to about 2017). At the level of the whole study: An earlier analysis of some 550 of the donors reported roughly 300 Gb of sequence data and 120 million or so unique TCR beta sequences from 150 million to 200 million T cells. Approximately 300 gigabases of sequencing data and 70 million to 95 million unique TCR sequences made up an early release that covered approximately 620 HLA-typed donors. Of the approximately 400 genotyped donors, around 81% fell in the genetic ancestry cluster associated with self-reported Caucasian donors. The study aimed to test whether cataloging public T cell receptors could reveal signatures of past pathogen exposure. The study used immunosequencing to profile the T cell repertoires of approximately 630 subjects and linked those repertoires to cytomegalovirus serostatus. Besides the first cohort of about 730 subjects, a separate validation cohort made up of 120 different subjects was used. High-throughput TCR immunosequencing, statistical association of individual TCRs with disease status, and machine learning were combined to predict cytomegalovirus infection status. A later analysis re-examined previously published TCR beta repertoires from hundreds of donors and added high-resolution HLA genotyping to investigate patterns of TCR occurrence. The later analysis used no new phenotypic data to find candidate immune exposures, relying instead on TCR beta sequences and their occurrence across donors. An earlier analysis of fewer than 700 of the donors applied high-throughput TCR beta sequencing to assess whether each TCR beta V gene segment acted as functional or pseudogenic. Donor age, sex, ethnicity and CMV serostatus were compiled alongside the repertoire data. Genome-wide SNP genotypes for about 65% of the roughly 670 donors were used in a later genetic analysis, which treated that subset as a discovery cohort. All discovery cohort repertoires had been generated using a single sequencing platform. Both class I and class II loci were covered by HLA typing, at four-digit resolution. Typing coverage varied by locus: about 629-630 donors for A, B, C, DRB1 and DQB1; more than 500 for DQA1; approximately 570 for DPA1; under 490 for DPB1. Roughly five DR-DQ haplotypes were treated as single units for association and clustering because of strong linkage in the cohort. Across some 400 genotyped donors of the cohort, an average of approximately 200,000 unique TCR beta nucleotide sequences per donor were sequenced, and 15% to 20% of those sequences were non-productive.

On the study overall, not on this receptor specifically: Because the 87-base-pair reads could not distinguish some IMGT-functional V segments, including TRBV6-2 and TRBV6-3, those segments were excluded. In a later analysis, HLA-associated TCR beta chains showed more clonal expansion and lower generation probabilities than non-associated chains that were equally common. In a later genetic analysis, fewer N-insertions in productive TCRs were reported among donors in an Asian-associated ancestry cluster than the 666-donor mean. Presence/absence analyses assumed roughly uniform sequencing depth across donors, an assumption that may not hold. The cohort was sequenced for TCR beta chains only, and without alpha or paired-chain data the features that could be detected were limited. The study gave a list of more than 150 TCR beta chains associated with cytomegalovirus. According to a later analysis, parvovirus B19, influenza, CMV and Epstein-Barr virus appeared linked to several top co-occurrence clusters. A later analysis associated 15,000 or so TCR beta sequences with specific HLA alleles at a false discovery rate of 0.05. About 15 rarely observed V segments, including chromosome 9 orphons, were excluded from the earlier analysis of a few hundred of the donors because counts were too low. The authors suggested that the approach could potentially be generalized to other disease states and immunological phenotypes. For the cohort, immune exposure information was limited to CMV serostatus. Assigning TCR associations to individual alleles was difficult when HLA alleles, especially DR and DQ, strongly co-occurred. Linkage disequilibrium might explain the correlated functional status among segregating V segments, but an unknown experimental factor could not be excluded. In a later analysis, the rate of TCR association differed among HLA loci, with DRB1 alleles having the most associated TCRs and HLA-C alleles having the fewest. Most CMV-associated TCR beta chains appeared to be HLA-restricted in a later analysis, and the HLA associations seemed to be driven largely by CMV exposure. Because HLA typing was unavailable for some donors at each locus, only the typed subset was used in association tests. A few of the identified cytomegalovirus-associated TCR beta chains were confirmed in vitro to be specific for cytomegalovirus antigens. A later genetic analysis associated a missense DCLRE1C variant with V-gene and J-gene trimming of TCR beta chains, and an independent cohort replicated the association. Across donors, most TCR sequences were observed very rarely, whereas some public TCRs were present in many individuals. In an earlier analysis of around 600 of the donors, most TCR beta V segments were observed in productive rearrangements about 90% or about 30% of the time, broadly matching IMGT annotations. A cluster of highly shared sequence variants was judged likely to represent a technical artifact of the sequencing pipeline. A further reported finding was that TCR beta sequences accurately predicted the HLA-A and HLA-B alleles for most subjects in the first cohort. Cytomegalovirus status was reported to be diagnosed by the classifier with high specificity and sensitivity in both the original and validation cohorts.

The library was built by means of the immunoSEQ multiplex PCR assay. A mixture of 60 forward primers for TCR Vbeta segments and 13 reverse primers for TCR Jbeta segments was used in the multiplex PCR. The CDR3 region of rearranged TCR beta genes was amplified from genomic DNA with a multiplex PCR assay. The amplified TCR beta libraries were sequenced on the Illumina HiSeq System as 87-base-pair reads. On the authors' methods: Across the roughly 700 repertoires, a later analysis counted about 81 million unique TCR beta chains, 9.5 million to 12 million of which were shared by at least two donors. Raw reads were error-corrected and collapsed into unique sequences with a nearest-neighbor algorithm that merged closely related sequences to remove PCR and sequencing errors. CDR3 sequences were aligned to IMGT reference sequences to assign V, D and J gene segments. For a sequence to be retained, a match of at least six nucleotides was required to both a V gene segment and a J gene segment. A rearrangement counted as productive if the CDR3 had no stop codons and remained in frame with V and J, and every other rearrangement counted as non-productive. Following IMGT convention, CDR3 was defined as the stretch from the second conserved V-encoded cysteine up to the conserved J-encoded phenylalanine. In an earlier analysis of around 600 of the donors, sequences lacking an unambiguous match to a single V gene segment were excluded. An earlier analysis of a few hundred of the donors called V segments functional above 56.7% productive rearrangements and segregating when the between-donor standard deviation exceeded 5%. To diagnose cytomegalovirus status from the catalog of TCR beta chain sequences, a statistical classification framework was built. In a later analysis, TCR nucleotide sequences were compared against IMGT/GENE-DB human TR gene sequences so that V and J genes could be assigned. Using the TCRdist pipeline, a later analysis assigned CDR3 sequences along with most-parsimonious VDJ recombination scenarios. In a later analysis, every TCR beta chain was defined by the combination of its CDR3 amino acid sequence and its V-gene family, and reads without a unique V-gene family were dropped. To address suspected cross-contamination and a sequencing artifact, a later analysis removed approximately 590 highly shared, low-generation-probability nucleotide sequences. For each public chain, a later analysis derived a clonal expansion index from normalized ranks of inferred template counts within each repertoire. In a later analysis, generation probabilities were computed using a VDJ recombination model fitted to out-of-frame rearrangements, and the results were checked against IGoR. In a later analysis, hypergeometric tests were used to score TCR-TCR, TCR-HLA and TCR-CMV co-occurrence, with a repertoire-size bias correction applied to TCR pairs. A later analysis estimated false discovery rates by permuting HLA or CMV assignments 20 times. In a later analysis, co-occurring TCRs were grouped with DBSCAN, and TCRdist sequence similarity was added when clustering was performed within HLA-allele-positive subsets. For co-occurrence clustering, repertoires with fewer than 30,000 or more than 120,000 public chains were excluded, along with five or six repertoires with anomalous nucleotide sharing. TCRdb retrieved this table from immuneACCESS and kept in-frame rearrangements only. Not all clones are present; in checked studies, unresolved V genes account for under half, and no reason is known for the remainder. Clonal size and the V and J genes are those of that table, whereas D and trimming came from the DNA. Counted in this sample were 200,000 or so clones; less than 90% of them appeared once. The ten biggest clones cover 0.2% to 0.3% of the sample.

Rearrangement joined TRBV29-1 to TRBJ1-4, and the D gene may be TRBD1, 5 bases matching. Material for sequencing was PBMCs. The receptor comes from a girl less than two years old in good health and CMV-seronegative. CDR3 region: CSGGGDEKLFF. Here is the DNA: TGCAGCGGAGGAGGGGATGAAAAACTGTTTTTT.